Below, 30 T cell receptor beta chains from the same sample are listed, as sequenced in a study of blood T cell repertoires in COVID-19. Using immunoSEQ multiplex PCR, the repertoire was profiled, and TCRdb retains in-frame clones only, with some absent. The table includes fewer than 250,000 clones, around four fifths detected once. Specimen: peripheral blood. These receptor sequences come from a woman of 80 years or more with acute or convalescent COVID-19.

Here the CDR3 DNA reads TGTGCCAGCAGTTTCCTGACTAGACCAGATACGCAGTATTTT. This sequence encodes CASSFLTRPDTQYF. This chain links TRBV27 with TRBJ2-3; a possible D gene is TRBD2 (6 bases). Deletions cut 3 bases from V and 4 bases from J, with 11 bases between. The CDR3 spans 14 residues. The V gene's germline CDR1 is MNHEY and CDR2 SMNVEV (reference sequence).

The rearrangement joins TRBV28 to TRBJ1-4, with a tentative D call TRBD1 (6 bases). Germline V gene sequence: CDR1 MDHEN, CDR2 SYDVKM. The CDR3 spans 15 residues. V lost 8 bases, J lost 7 bases, and 20 bases lay in between. Written as DNA, the CDR3 is TGTGCCAGCCGAAGCCGCAGGGGTTCGGGTGAAAAACTGTTTTTT. Protein: CASRSRRGSGEKLFF. The variable domain in full, completed from reference TRBV28 and TRBJ1-4, reads DVKVTQSSRYLVKRTGEKVFLECVQDMDHENMFWYRQDPGLGLRLIYFSYDVKMKEKGDIPEGYSVSREKKERFSLILESASTNQTSMYLCASRSRRGSGEKLFFGSGTQLSVL.

The chain is built from TRBV10-3 and TRBJ2-3; 7 bases fit TRBD1. This CDR3 is built from 15 residues. Per the germline V gene, CDR1 is ENHRY and CDR2 is SYGVKD. V was pared by 7 bases and J by 1 base, with 8 bases of the junction left unmatched. The CDR3 reads CAINTGDYRTDTQYF. The DNA of the CDR3 is TGTGCCATCAATACAGGGGATTACCGCACAGATACGCAGTATTTT.

The gene calls are TRBV5-6 and TRBJ2-5, with 11 bases matching TRBD1. V gave up 2 bases and J gave up 6 bases; unmatched junction bases: 6. The germline CDR1 and CDR2 sequences are SGHDT and YYEEEE. CDR3 length: 15 amino acids. The CDR3 is CASSFWTGGLKTQYF. Here the CDR3 DNA reads TGTGCCAGCAGCTTTTGGACAGGGGGCCTGAAGACCCAGTACTTC.

The V call is TRBV18, the J call TRBJ2-5; 15 bases match TRBD2. Per the germline V gene, CDR1 is KGHSH and CDR2 is LQKENI. V was pared by 3 bases and J by 5 bases, with 4 bases of the junction left unmatched. This CDR3 is 16 amino acids long. The CDR3 DNA sequence: TGTGCCAGCTCACCGCCGGGACTAGCGGGGGGCGAGACCCAGTACTTC. Its protein is CASSPPGLAGGETQYF.

This clone was seen a single time. J is TRBJ1-2 and V is TRBV21-1; the table's D call of TRBD1 was not tested on the DNA. TRBV21-1 is a known pseudogene. The CDR3 is 11 residues long. The CDR3 sequence: CAITGESGYTF. CDR3 sequence (DNA): TGTGCCATAACAGGGGAAAGTGGCTACACCTTC.

This clone has only one observation. The gene calls are TRBV7-2 and TRBJ1-3, with D perhaps matching TRBD1 (5 bases). Trimming removed 4 bases at V and 1 base at J, with 8 bases between. The CDR3 contains 14 residues. Germline-derived CDR1 and CDR2 are SGHTA and FQGNSA. The CDR3: CASSWGSSGNTIYF. The CDR3 DNA sequence: TGTGCCAGCAGCTGGGGCTCTTCTGGAAACACCATATATTTT.

This clone was observed a few times. The J gene is TRBJ2-3, the V gene TRBV20-1; tentatively, D is TRBD2 (6 bases). Germline values: CDR1 DFQATT, CDR2 SNEGSKA (reference sequence). The V end was cut by 7 bases, the J end by 6 bases, with 8 bases between. CDR3 length equals 10 residues. The CDR3 reads CSVEGDTQYF. CDR3 DNA sequence: TGCAGTGTGGAGGGCGATACGCAGTATTTT.

The genes are TRBV5-6 and TRBJ2-7; 15 bases agree with TRBD2. Germline CDR1 and CDR2: SGHDT and YYEEEE. V was pared by 6 bases and J by 7 bases, with 11 bases of the junction left unmatched. This CDR3 has 16 residues. The CDR3 coding sequence is TGTGCCAGCACCGATGGGACTAGCGGGAGGAGAAGGGAGCAGTACTTC. It codes for CASTDGTSGRRREQYF.

The chain is built from TRBV3-1 (or the pseudogene TRBV3-2) and TRBJ2-7, with TRBD1 identical over 7 bases. With V trimmed by 4 bases and J by 5 bases, 11 bases remained unmatched. CDR1 is LGHDT and CDR2 is YNNKEL in the germline V gene (reference sequence). The CDR3 is 15 residues long. In nucleotides, the CDR3 is TGTGCCAGCAGCCGGACCCAACAGGGGTGGAACGAGCAGTACTTC. It yields the protein CASSRTQQGWNEQYF.

CDR3 bases: TGCGCCAGCAGCCAAGGGGACAGGGGAGGGAATCAGCCCCAGCATTTT. Amino acid sequence: CASSQGDRGGNQPQHF. This chain uses TRBV4-1 with TRBJ1-5; 10 positions agree with TRBD1. Germline loops: CDR1 MGHRA, CDR2 YSYEKL. This CDR3 has 16 amino acids. Trimming removed 1 base from V and 4 bases from J; junction bases left unmatched: 4.

This clone appeared a single time. This rearrangement joins TRBV28 to TRBJ1-6; 7 bases line up with TRBD1. V was pared by 7 bases and J by 5 bases, with 5 bases of the junction left unmatched. From germline, CDR1 is MDHEN and CDR2 SYDVKM. This CDR3 has 14 residues. The CDR3 is CASINRGDNSPLHF. The CDR3 DNA follows: TGTGCCAGCATAAACAGGGGTGATAATTCACCCCTCCACTTT.

This clone has just a few counts. The CDR3 is CASSEGQGASYEQYF. As DNA, the CDR3 is TGTGCCAGCAGTGAAGGTCAGGGGGCTTCCTACGAGCAGTACTTC. This chain joins TRBV6-1 and TRBJ2-7; 8 positions match TRBD1. Germline CDR1 reads MNHNS; CDR2 reads SASEGT. J was trimmed by 1 base and V by 1 base; bases with no gene match: 3. CDR3 length: 15 amino acids.

V usage is TRBV12-1 and J usage is TRBJ2-7; the table's D call, TRBD1, has no DNA check behind it. TRBV12-1 is classified as a pseudogene. This CDR3 has 17 amino acids. CDR3 residues: CASSGWTQGVDTYEQYF. CDR3 DNA sequence: TGTGCCAGCAGCGGATGGACCCAGGGCGTTGACACCTACGAGCAGTACTTC.

The gene calls are TRBV5-1 and TRBJ2-5, with 9 nucleotides matching TRBD2. V was pared by 1 base and J by 4 bases, with 8 bases of the junction left unmatched. Germline CDR1 and CDR2: SGHRS and YFSETQ. The CDR3 extends over 16 amino acids. CDR3 sequence reads: CASSLKLAGRIETQYF. The CDR3, as DNA: TGCGCCAGCAGCTTGAAGCTAGCGGGGCGCATAGAGACCCAGTACTTC.

This rearrangement joins TRBV4-3 to TRBJ2-2; 8 bases are a match to TRBD1. Trimming cost V 1 base and J 4 bases; bases outside gene matches: 2. Per the germline V gene, CDR1 is LGHNA and CDR2 is YSLEER. The CDR3 extends over 15 amino acids. Written as DNA, the CDR3 is TGCGCCAGCAGCCAAGGACAGGGGAGCACCGGGGAGCTGTTTTTT. Amino acids: CASSQGQGSTGELFF.

This CDR3 reads CASGRLAGGNNEQFF. CDR3 bases: TGCGCCAGCGGAAGACTAGCGGGAGGCAACAATGAGCAGTTCTTC. The chain has TRBV5-1 and TRBJ2-1; TRBD2 matches 13 bases. Germline V lookup: CDR1 SGHRS, CDR2 YFSETQ. V lost 7 bases to trimming and J lost 5 bases; unmatched junction nucleotides: 6. The CDR3 runs 15 residues.

The rearrangement links TRBV28 to TRBJ1-1, with 7 bases matching TRBD1. The germline gives CDR1 MDHEN, CDR2 SYDVKM. The V gene end was trimmed by 6 bases and the J gene end by 3 bases; junction bases not matched to a gene: 10. This CDR3 comprises 15 residues. Written as DNA, the CDR3 is TGTGCCAGCAGACTAGGGGGCGCGGTAGACACTGAAGCTTTCTTT. Translating gives CASRLGGAVDTEAFF.

Only a few counts were recorded for this clone. V is TRBV12-3 or TRBV12-4 and J is TRBJ1-2; 10 positions agree with TRBD1. The ends lost 6 bases at V and 4 bases at J; junction bases unmatched: 2. This CDR3 comprises 13 residues. CDR3 region: CASSGQGGYGYTF. DNA for the CDR3: TGTGCCAGCAGCGGACAGGGGGGCTATGGCTACACCTTC.

The rearrangement links TRBV6-2 or TRBV6-3 to TRBJ2-3; 8 bases are shared with TRBD1. Trimming at V came to 2 bases and at J to 2 bases, leaving 9 bases not matched to a gene. Germline V gives CDR1 MNHEY, CDR2 SVGEGT. The CDR3 is 17 residues long. DNA for the CDR3: TGTGCCAGCAGTTACCTGAGACAGGGGCCAACCACAGATACGCAGTATTTT. Translated, it gives CASSYLRQGPTTDTQYF.

This clone was seen a few times. This chain connects TRBV19 to TRBJ1-2, with 10 nucleotides matching TRBD1. Unmatched junction bases numbered 9, after V lost 4 bases and J lost 4 bases. CDR3 length: 16 amino acids. Germline loops: CDR1 LNHDA, CDR2 SQIVND (reference sequence). The chain's CDR3 is CASSTFGTGVRYGYTF. CDR3 DNA sequence: TGTGCCAGTAGTACCTTCGGGACAGGGGTTCGCTATGGCTACACCTTC.

The chain carries TRBV7-8 and TRBJ1-1; D is unresolved. The CDR3 spans 14 residues. The germline gives CDR1 SGHVS, CDR2 FQNEAQ. The V end was cut by 4 bases, the J end by 1 base, with 10 bases between. CDR3 nucleotide sequence: TGTGCCAGCAGCTGGGCAGAACCGAACACTGAAGCTTTCTTT. This codes for CASSWAEPNTEAFF.

This rearrangement joins TRBV2 to TRBJ1-4; no firm D call. The CDR3 covers 16 residues. Germline CDR1 reads SNHLY; CDR2 reads FYNNEI. V lost 4 bases, J lost 0 bases, and 12 bases lay in between. CDR3 DNA: TGTGCCAGCAGTGGCATAGCATTTGCAACTAATGAAAAACTGTTTTTT. This codes for CASSGIAFATNEKLFF.

This chain connects TRBV6-5 to TRBJ1-1; 7 positions agree with TRBD1. The CDR3 length is 13 residues. J lost 0 bases, V lost 11 bases, and 6 bases had no gene match. Germline CDR1 MNHEY, CDR2 SVGAGI. The CDR3 reads CAGATGLNTEAFF. The CDR3 DNA sequence: TGTGCCGGGGCGACAGGGCTGAACACTGAAGCTTTCTTT.

The rearrangement uses TRBV3-1 (or the pseudogene TRBV3-2) and TRBJ1-6, with no clear D. Trimming cost V 1 base and J 9 bases, with 7 bases left between them. The CDR3 runs 13 residues. Germline CDR1 is LGHDT and CDR2 is YNNKEL (reference sequence). CDR3 loop: CASSQVRSSPLHF. The CDR3 DNA reads as TGTGCCAGCAGCCAAGTACGGAGTTCACCCCTCCACTTT.

The V call is TRBV3-1 (or the pseudogene TRBV3-2), the J call TRBJ1-2; 10 nucleotides align to TRBD1. Germline V gene sequence: CDR1 LGHDT, CDR2 YNNKEL (reference sequence). The CDR3 length is 19 residues. J was trimmed by 3 bases and V by 0 bases; bases with no gene match: 13. The CDR3 DNA sequence: TGTGCCAGCAGCCAAGATGGGGCACCCGGGACAGGGGATTACTATGGCTACACCTTC. This translates into CASSQDGAPGTGDYYGYTF.

The chain couples TRBV4-3 to TRBJ2-1; TRBD2 agrees at 7 bases. The CDR3 spans 16 residues. The V segment lost 0 bases and the J segment 7 bases; nucleotides outside the gene matches: 9. The germline CDR1 and CDR2 sequences are LGHNA and YSLEER. The CDR3 nucleotides read TGCGCCAGCAGCCAAGACCCGCGGCTAGCGGCAAATGAGCAGTTCTTC. Protein sequence: CASSQDPRLAANEQFF.

This chain joins TRBV11-2 and TRBJ1-1; no firm D call. V was pared by 0 bases and J by 6 bases, with 5 bases between. There are 12 residues in the CDR3. Germline V gene data show CDR1 as SGHAT and CDR2 as FQNNGV. The DNA for the CDR3 is TGTGCCAGCAGCTTAGATGGGCCTGAAGCTTTCTTT. It translates to CASSLDGPEAFF.

V gene TRBV11-2 combines with J gene TRBJ1-4; 8 nucleotides align to TRBD1. CDR1 is SGHAT and CDR2 is FQNNGV in the germline V gene. V dropped 5 bases and J dropped 7; count of bases not matched to a gene: 18. This CDR3 contains 18 residues. The CDR3 spells CASSPRAFGRGRGEKLFF. CDR3 bases: TGTGCCAGCAGCCCCCGGGCGTTTGGCAGGGGGCGCGGTGAAAAACTGTTTTTT. The whole variable domain, remainder taken from reference TRBV11-2 and TRBJ1-4, is EAGVAQSPRYKIIEKRQSVAFWCNPISGHATLYWYQQILGQGPKLLIQFQNNGVVDDSQLPKDRFSAERLKGVDSTLKIQPAKLEDSAVYLCASSPRAFGRGRGEKLFFGSGTQLSVL.

The gene calls are TRBV7-9 and TRBJ1-6, with D uncertain. Trimming shortened V by 0 bases and J by 5 bases, and 11 bases separated the two germline ends. Germline assignment: CDR1 SEHNR and CDR2 FQNEAQ (reference sequence). The CDR3 length is 16 residues. The CDR3 DNA follows: TGTGCCAGCAGCTTAGCTGCCGGGGTAAATAATTCACCCCTCCACTTT. Translation: CASSLAAGVNNSPLHF.